The 14 T cell receptor beta chains below come from one sample, sequenced in a study of blood T cell repertoires in COVID-19. Repertoires were generated with immunoSEQ multiplex PCR, while TCRdb's copy carries only in-frame clones and drops some. The data show roughly 110,000 clones, roughly 84% seen once. The sample taken for sequencing was peripheral blood. These TCRs come from a man in his forties with acute or convalescent COVID-19.

The chain recombines TRBV14 with TRBJ2-7; the match to TRBD1 covers 11 bases. Germline V CDR1 and CDR2: SGHDN, FVKESK. This CDR3 is built from 17 residues. V shed 4 bases, J shed 1 base, and the junction held 9 bases outside the gene matches. The CDR3 DNA reads as TGTGCCAGCAGCCTACCACCGGGACAGGGGGGGTCCTACGAGCAGTACTTC. This encodes CASSLPPGQGGSYEQYF.

The gene calls are TRBV30 and TRBJ1-4; D remains unclear. The CDR3 has 13 residues. CDR1 is GTSNPN and CDR2 is SVGIG in the germline V gene (reference sequence). Trimming took off 0 bases at V and 1 base at J, with 3 bases between the two ends. Here the CDR3 reads CAWSVRTNEKLFF. CDR3 DNA: TGTGCCTGGAGTGTGAGAACTAATGAAAAACTGTTTTTT.

The chain uses TRBV2 and TRBJ2-1; 8 positions agree with TRBD2. V shed 6 bases and J 8 bases; nucleotides not matched to a gene: 12. Germline V lookup: CDR1 SNHLY, CDR2 FYNNEI. The CDR3 length is 15 residues. As DNA, the CDR3 is TGTGCCAGCAGGTACACGGGGGGGCCTGTGGATGAGCAGTTCTTC. Protein product: CASRYTGGPVDEQFF.

The gene calls are TRBV20-1 and TRBJ1-5, with D perhaps matching TRBD1 (5 bases). This CDR3 contains 14 residues. With 3 bases removed from V and 11 bases from J, the gap between germline ends came to 20 bases. Looked up from germline, CDR1 is DFQATT and CDR2 is SNEGSKA (reference sequence). This chain's CDR3 is CSASLGRGVEAQHF. Written as DNA, the CDR3 is TGCAGTGCTAGTTTGGGGCGTGGGGTAGAGGCCCAGCATTTT.

As for this clone: Other DNA sequences in this sample translate to the same CDR3. The chain uses TRBV5-5 and TRBJ1-3; D gene unclear. Trimming shortened V by 2 bases and J by 0 bases, and 6 bases separated the two germline ends. From germline, CDR1 is SGHKS and CDR2 YYEKEE (reference sequence). CDR3 length: 14 residues. CDR3 amino acids: CASSFGGSGNTIYF. The CDR3 DNA is TGTGCCAGCAGCTTCGGAGGCTCTGGAAACACCATATATTTT.

CDR3 protein: CASSSGQNYEQYF. The CDR3 nucleotides read TGTGCCAGCAGCTCCGGACAGAACTACGAGCAGTACTTC. The genes are TRBV5-4 and TRBJ2-7; weak D call: TRBD1 (6 bases). V was pared by 3 bases and J by 3 bases, with 10 bases between. CDR3 length: 13 amino acids. Germline V gene sequence: CDR1 SGHNT, CDR2 YYREEE (reference sequence).

The CDR3 spells CASSRRDRSKLFF. CDR3 DNA sequence: TGTGCCAGCAGTCGGCGGGACAGGTCAAAACTGTTTTTT. The genes are TRBV12-3 or TRBV12-4 and TRBJ1-4; 8 bases are a match to TRBD1. J gave up 10 bases and V 5 bases, and 6 bases lay outside the gene matches. The CDR3 consists of 13 residues.

A single count supports this clone. CDR3 coding DNA: TGTGCCAGCAGTGCGACACCTAGCACAGATACGCAGTATTTT. It yields the protein CASSATPSTDTQYF. The rearrangement joins TRBV2 to TRBJ2-3, with D uncertain. CDR3 size: 14 residues. The germline gives CDR1 SNHLY, CDR2 FYNNEI. V shed 4 bases and J shed 0 bases, with 8 bases lying between them. Together with reference TRBV2 and TRBJ2-3, the CDR3 gives the full variable domain: EPEVTQTPSHQVTQMGQEVILRCVPISNHLYFYWYRQILGQKVEFLVSFYNNEISEKSEIFDDQFSVERPDGSNFTLKIRSTKLEDSAMYFCASSATPSTDTQYFGPGTRLTVL.

The CDR3 DNA reads as TGCGCCAGCAGCTTTACAACGACAGCCTCTGGGGCCAACGTCCTGACTTTC. Translation: CASSFTTTASGANVLTF. The J gene is TRBJ2-6, the V gene TRBV5-1, with a tentative D call TRBD1 (5 bases). The CDR3 spans 17 residues. V shed 2 bases and J shed 0 bases, with 12 bases lying between them. Germline-derived CDR1 and CDR2 are SGHRS and YFSETQ.

On this clone itself: Other DNA sequences from this sample encode an identical CDR3 as well. The chain couples TRBV7-2 to TRBJ1-5; the D gene is possibly TRBD1 (5 bases). The CDR3 spans 13 residues. V dropped 5 bases and J dropped 4 bases, with 9 bases sitting between them. In germline, CDR1 is SGHTA, CDR2 FQGNSA. This CDR3 is CASSLRGNQPQHF. The CDR3 DNA is TGTGCCAGCAGCCTTCGGGGGAATCAGCCCCAGCATTTT.

The chain is built from TRBV7-6 and TRBJ2-7; D remains unclear. V gave up 2 bases and J gave up 1 base, with 12 bases separating them. The germline V gene encodes CDR1 SGHVS and CDR2 FNYEAQ. The CDR3 extends over 15 amino acids. For the CDR3, the DNA is TGTGCCAGCAGCTTAACTACCAGCCCTTCCTACGAGCAGTACTTC. It specifies CASSLTTSPSYEQYF. Together with reference TRBV7-6 and TRBJ2-7, the CDR3 gives the full variable domain: GAGVSQSPRYKVTKRGQDVALRCDPISGHVSLYWYRQALGQGPEFLTYFNYEAQQDKSGLPNDRFSAERPEGSISTLTIQRTEQRDSAMYRCASSLTTSPSYEQYFGPGTRLTVT.

The chain employs TRBV4-2 and TRBJ2-3; 10 bases are a match to TRBD1. J lost 3 bases, V lost 2 bases, and 5 bases had no gene match. There are 16 residues in the CDR3. The germline V gene has CDR1 LGHNA and CDR2 YNFKEQ. The CDR3 DNA follows: TGTGCCAGCAGCCAATCCGACAGGGGGCTAACAGATACGCAGTATTTT. Translating it yields CASSQSDRGLTDTQYF.

This chain uses TRBV7-8 with TRBJ1-6; D remains ambiguous. CDR3 size: 15 residues. V was cut by 2 bases and J by 3 bases, with 8 bases left in between. CDR1 is SGHVS and CDR2 is FQNEAQ in the germline V gene. The CDR3 nucleotides read TGTGCCAGCAGCTTAATCCGGGGCTATAATTCACCCCTCCACTTT. Its translation is CASSLIRGYNSPLHF.

The chain uses TRBV29-1 and TRBJ1-2; no clear D. The length of the CDR3 is 11 residues. Germline CDR1 and CDR2: SQVTM and ANQGSEA. Deletions cut 5 bases from V and 8 bases from J, with 12 bases between. CDR3 loop: CSVWVGRGYTF. The CDR3 DNA is TGCAGCGTTTGGGTAGGGAGGGGCTACACCTTC.